The rows below give T cell receptor beta chains drawn from one sample of a study of T cells in Graves' hyperthyroidism and ophthalmopathy. TCRdb passed the multiplex PCR reads through MiXCR, listing each CDR3 protein once. The table lists 600,000 to 800,000 distinct CDR3 sequences, just over 35% of them singletons. The source material was blood. The receptors originated from a woman in her 40s with Graves' hyperthyroidism. Both conserved end residues are part of each CDR3. D genes are given only for firm matches. Clone size appears in some rows only: once, few, many, or a class for an expanded clone.

d_call | j_call | clone_size | v_call | cdr3_nt | cdr3_aa
- | TRBJ1-5 | - | TRBV6-4 | TGTGCCAGCAGTCACCTGCGATGGGGGGCTAATCAGCCCCAGCATTTT | CASSHLRWGANQPQHF
- | TRBJ1-2 | - | TRBV12-3/TRBV12-4 | TGTGCCAGCACCCCACAGCTTTCCTATGGCTACACCTTC | CASTPQLSYGYTF
- | TRBJ1-5 | - | TRBV18 | TGTGCCAGCTCACCAGTAGGGTCCGTGGATCAGCCCCAGCATTTT | CASSPVGSVDQPQHF
- | TRBJ2-6 | - | TRBV19 | TGTGCCAGTAGTATAGGCAGTAGTTCTTATGGGGCCAACGTCCTGACTTTC | CASSIGSSSYGANVLTF
- | TRBJ2-7 | - | TRBV10-3 | TGTGCCAGCAGTTACCAAATTAACTACGAGCAGTACTTC | CASSYQINYEQYF
- | TRBJ1-4 | - | TRBV2 | TGTGCCAGCAGCCGGACGAAGGGGCGAGAAAAACTGTTTTTT | CASSRTKGREKLFF
TRBD1 | TRBJ1-1 | - | TRBV4-3 | TGCGCCAGCAGCCAAGTTATAGGCAGGGGGACTATGGAAGCTTTCTTT | CASSQVIGRGTMEAFF
- | TRBJ1-6 | - | TRBV7-2 | TGTGCCAGCAGCTTAGCGGTGCGGGGGGTCCTGAATTCACCCCTCCACTTT | CASSLAVRGVLNSPLHF
- | TRBJ2-2 | - | TRBV7-2 | TGTGCCAGCAGCTTTAATTCGGGGAGTGCCGGGGAGCTGTTTTTT | CASSFNSGSAGELFF
- | TRBJ2-5 | many | TRBV12-3/TRBV12-4 | TGTGCCAGCAGTCTACAAGGGGTTAGGGAGACCCAGTACTTC | CASSLQGVRETQYF
- | TRBJ1-3 | few | TRBV4-3 | TGCGCCAGCAGCCAGGCCGGGACAAGTGGAAACACCATATATTTT | CASSQAGTSGNTIYF
TRBD1 | TRBJ2-7 | - | TRBV10-3 | TGTGCCAACTGGAAGGGGGCCCACCCCTACGAGCAGTACTTC | CANWKGAHPYEQYF
TRBD1 | TRBJ2-3 | - | TRBV24-1 | TGTGCCACGGACGGGGGGACAGGGCTCACAGATACGCAGTATTTT | CATDGGTGLTDTQYF
TRBD1 | TRBJ1-2 | - | TRBV10-3 | TGTGCCATCAGCAAGGGACAGGGCCGGACCTTC | CAISKGQGRTF
- | TRBJ2-5 | many | TRBV9 | TGTGCCAGCAGCCCCTGGGAAGGGCGGGAGACCCAGTACTTC | CASSPWEGRETQYF
TRBD1 | TRBJ2-5 | - | TRBV12-3/TRBV12-4 | TGTGCCAGCAGTTTACTAGGGGGCGAGCGAGAGACCCAGTACTTC | CASSLLGGERETQYF
- | TRBJ1-2 | - | TRBV6-6 | TGTGCCAGCAGTTACGGGGGGTTCTCCTATGGCTACACCTTC | CASSYGGFSYGYTF